At least ten counts were recorded for the clone carrying this TCR beta chain. Its antigen is unidentified. In building TCR beta libraries, iRepertoire HTBI primers were used together with Arm-PCR of CDR3 regions. TCRdb re-called the multiplex PCR reads through MiXCR, storing one row per CDR3 protein. Here the sample spans a few hundred thousand distinct CDR3 sequences, roughly 18% being singletons. The record originates from a study of regulatory T cells in long-lasting Graves disease. Study-wide results and caveats: Between persistent patients, more than 2,500 public clonotypes were shared, exceeding the roughly 920 shared between new patients.

Indicated time point: newly diagnosed GD, antithyroid drugs for less than 3 months. PBMC RNA was the source of the TCR library. These same data were also listed under a study on T cells in Graves' hyperthyroidism and ophthalmopathy.

This specimen consisted of peripheral blood mononuclear cells (PBMCs), obtained at new diagnosis, from a patient treated with antithyroid drugs. The sequence came from a woman in her twenties or thirties with Graves disease.

The CDR3 sequence: CSAPTGGTKEQYF. CDR3 sequence (DNA): TGCAGTGCTCCTACGGGGGGTACGAAAGAGCAGTACTTC. The rearrangement uses TRBV20-1 and TRBJ2-7, with TRBD2 matching 7 bases. This CDR3 spans 13 amino acids. Trimming cost V 5 bases and J 7 bases; bases outside gene matches: 11. CDR1 is DFQATT and CDR2 is SNEGSKA in the germline V gene (reference sequence).